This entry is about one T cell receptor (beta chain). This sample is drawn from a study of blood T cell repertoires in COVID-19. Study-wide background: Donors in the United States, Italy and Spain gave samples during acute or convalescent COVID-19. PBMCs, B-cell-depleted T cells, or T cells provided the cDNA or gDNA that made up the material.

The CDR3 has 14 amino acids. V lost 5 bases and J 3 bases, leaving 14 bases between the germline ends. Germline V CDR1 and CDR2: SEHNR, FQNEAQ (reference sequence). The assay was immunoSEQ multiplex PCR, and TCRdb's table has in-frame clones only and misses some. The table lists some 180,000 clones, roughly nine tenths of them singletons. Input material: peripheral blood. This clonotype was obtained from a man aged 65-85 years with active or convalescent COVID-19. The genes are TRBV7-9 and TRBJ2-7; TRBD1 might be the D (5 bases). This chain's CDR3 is CASSPRDKSYEQYF. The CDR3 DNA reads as TGTGCCAGCAGCCCCAGGGATAAGAGCTACGAGCAGTACTTC. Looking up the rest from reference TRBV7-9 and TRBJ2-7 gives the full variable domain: DTGVSQNPRHKITKRGQNVTFRCDPISEHNRLYWYRQTLGQGPEFLTYFQNEAQLEKSRLLSDRFSAERPKGSFSTLEIQRTEQGDSAMYLCASSPRDKSYEQYFGPGTRLTVT.